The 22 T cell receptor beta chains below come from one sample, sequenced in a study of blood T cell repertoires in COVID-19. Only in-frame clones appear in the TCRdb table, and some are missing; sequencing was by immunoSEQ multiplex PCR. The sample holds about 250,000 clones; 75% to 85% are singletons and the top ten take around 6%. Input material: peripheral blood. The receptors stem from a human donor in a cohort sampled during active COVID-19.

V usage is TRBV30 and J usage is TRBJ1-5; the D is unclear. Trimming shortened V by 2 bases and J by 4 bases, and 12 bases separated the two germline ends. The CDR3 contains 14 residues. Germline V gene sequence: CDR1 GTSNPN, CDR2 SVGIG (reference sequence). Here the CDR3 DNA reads TGTGCCTGGAGTCCCGGGTCTGGGAATCAGCCCCAGCATTTT. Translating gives CAWSPGSGNQPQHF.

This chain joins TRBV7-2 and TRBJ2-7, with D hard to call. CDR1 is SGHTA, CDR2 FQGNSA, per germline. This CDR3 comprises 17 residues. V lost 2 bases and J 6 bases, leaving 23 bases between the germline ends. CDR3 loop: CASSLLRRLDLLGEQYF. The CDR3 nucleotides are TGTGCCAGCAGCTTACTCAGAAGGCTAGACCTCCTAGGCGAGCAGTACTTC.

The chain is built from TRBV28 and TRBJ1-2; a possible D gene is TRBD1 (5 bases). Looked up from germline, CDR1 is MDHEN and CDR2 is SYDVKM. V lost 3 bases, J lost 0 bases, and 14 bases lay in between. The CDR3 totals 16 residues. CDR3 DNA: TGTGCCAGCAGTTTCTTCTGGCGGGGCTCTAACTATGGCTACACCTTC. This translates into CASSFFWRGSNYGYTF.

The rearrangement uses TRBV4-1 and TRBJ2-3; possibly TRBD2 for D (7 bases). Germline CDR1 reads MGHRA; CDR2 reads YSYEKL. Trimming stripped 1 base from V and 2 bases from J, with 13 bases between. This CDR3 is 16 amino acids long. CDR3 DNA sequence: TGCGCCAGCAGCCAAGGGAGGGGGGACTACACAGATACGCAGTATTTT. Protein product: CASSQGRGDYTDTQYF.

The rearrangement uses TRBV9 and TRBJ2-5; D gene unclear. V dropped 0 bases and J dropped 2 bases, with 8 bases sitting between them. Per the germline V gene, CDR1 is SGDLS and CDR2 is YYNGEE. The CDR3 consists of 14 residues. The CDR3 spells CASSVGGTQETQYF. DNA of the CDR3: TGTGCCAGCAGCGTAGGCGGTACTCAAGAGACCCAGTACTTC.

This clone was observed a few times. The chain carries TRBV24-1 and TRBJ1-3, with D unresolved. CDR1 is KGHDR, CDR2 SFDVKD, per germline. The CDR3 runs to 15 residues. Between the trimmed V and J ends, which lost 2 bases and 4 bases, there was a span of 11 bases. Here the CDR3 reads CATSDSGKFGNTIYF. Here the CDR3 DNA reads TGTGCCACCAGTGATTCGGGGAAATTCGGAAACACCATATATTTT.

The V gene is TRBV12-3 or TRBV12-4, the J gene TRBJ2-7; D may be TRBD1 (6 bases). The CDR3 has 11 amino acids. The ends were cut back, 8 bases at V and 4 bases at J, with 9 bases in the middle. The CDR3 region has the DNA TGTGCCAGCGGGACACCATACGAGCAGTACTTC. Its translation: CASGTPYEQYF.

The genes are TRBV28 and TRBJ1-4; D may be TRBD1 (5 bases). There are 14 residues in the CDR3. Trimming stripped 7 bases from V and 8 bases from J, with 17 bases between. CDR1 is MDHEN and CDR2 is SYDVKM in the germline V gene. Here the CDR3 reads CASTGGGAWEKLFF. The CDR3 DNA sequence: TGTGCCAGCACGGGGGGTGGGGCTTGGGAAAAACTGTTTTTT. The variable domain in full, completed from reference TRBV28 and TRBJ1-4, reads DVKVTQSSRYLVKRTGEKVFLECVQDMDHENMFWYRQDPGLGLRLIYFSYDVKMKEKGDIPEGYSVSREKKERFSLILESASTNQTSMYLCASTGGGAWEKLFFGSGTQLSVL.

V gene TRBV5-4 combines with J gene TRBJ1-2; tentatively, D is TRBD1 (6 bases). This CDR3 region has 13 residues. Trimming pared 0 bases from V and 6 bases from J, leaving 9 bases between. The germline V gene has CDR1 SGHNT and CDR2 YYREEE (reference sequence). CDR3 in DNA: TGTGCCAGCAGCTTGGCAGGGGTCCATGGCTACACCTTC. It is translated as CASSLAGVHGYTF.

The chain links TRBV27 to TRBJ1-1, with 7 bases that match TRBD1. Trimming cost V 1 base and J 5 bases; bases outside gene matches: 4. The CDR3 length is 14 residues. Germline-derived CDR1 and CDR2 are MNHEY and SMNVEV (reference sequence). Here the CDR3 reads CASSLLGGTTEAFF. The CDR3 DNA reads TGTGCCAGCAGTTTATTAGGGGGCACGACTGAAGCTTTCTTT.

The CDR3 coding sequence is TGCGCCAGCAGCTTGGCCGCGCCTTCAGCCAAAAACATTCAGTACTTC. Residues: CASSLAAPSAKNIQYF. The V call is TRBV5-1, the J call TRBJ2-4; D uncertain. The germline CDR1 and CDR2 sequences are SGHRS and YFSETQ. V shed 0 bases and J shed 0 bases, with 10 bases lying between them. The CDR3 sequence is 16 residues long.

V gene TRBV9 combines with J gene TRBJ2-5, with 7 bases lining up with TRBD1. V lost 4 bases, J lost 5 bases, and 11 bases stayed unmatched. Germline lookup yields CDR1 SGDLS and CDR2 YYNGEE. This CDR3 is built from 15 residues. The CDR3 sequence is CASSLGTARKETQYF. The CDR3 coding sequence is TGTGCCAGCAGCCTAGGGACAGCCCGAAAGGAGACCCAGTACTTC.

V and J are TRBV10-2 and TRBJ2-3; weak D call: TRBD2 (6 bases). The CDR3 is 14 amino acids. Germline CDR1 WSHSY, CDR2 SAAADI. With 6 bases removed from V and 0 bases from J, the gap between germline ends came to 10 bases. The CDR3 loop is CASRLAFSTDTQYF. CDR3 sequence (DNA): TGCGCCAGCAGGCTAGCGTTTAGCACAGATACGCAGTATTTT.

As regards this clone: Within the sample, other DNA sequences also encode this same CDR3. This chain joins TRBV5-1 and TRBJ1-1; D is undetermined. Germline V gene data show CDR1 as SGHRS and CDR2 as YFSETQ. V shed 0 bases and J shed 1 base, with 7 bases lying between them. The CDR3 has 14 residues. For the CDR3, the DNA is TGCGCCAGCAGCTTGGGACTCGGGAACACTGAAGCTTTCTTT. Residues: CASSLGLGNTEAFF.

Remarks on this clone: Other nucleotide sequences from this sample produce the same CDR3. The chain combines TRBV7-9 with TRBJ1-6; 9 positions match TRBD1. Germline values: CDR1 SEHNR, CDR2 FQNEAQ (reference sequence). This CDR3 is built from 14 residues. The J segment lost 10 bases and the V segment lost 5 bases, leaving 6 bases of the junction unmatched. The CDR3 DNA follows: TGTGCCAGCAGCCCGGGACAGGGAGGCTCACCCCTCCACTTT. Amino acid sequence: CASSPGQGGSPLHF. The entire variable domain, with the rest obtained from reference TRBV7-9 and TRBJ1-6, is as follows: DTGVSQNPRHKITKRGQNVTFRCDPISEHNRLYWYRQTLGQGPEFLTYFQNEAQLEKSRLLSDRFSAERPKGSFSTLEIQRTEQGDSAMYLCASSPGQGGSPLHFGNGTRLTVT.

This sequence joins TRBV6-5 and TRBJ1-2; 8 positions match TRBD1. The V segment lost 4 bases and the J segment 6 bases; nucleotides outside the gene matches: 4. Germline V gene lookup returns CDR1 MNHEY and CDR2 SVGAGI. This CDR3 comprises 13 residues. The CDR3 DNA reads TGTGCCAGCAGTTTAAGCAGGGGGCATGGCTACACCTTC. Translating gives CASSLSRGHGYTF.

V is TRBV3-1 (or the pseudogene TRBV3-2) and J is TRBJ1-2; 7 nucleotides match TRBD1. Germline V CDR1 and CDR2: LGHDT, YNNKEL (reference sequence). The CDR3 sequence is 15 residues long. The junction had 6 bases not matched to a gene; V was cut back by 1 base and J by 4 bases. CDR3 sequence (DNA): TGTGCCAGCAGCCAAGTGGTAGGGGGCGGCTATGGCTACACCTTC. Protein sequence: CASSQVVGGGYGYTF.

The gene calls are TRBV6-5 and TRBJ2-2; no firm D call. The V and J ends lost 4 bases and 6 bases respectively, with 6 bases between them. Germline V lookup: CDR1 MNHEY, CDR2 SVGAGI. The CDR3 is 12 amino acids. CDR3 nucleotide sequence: TGTGCCAGCAGTTTCCTTCCCGGGGAGCTGTTTTTT. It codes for CASSFLPGELFF.

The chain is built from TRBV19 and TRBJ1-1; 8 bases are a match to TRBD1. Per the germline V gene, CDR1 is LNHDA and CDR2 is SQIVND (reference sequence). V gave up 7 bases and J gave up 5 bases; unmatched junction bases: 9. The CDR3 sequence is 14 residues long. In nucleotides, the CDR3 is TGTGCCAGTACCGAGACAGGGGATCGGACTGAAGCTTTCTTT. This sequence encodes CASTETGDRTEAFF.

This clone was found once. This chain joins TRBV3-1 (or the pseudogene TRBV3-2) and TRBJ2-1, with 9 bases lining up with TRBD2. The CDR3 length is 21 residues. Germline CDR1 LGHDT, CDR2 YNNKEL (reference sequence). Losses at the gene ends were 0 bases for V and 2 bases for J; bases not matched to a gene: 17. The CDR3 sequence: CASSQDRYGGSGGPPYNEQFF. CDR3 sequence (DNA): TGTGCCAGCAGCCAAGATCGTTATGGGGGAAGCGGGGGGCCTCCCTACAATGAGCAGTTCTTC.

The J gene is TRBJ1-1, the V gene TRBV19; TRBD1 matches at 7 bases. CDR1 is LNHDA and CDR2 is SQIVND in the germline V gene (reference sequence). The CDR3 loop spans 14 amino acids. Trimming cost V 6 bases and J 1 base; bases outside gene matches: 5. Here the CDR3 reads CASSLRGANTEAFF. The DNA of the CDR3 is TGTGCCAGTAGCCTCAGGGGGGCGAACACTGAAGCTTTCTTT.

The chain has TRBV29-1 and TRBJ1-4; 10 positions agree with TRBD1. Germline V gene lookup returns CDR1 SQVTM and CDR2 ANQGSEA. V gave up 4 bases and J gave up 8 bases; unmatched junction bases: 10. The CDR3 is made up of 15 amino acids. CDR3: CSVGGQGVFGEKLFF. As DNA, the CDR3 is TGCAGCGTTGGTGGACAGGGGGTATTTGGGGAAAAACTGTTTTTT.